The entry that follows covers one T cell receptor beta chain sequence. No antigen is known for it. No base qualities exist here, and no much larger clone lies one base off it. This entry belongs to a study of cytotoxic CD8 clonotypes in ibrutinib-treated CLL (dated by TCRdb to about 2021). Context from the whole study: The cohort was composed of around twelve relapsed/refractory and about 16 treatment-naive patients; IGHV unmutated status was identified in 17 patients. Responses were partial in some 24 patients and complete in 2; after median about 63 months follow-up, roughly 14 stayed in remission and some twelve progressed. The response samples were drawn at a median of around eleven months into treatment, with a range of about 6 to 40 months. An average of about 250,000 productive templates and approximately 91,000 productive rearrangements was obtained per sample. Longitudinal samples were obtainable from about 30% of the roughly 90 participants in the trial. Cryopreserved peripheral blood mononuclear cells were obtained before treatment, at response, and at either sustained remission or disease progression. Results and caveats for the whole study, not just this receptor: Sampling times were not matched between patients in sustained remission and patients whose disease was progressing, and lymph node repertoires were not examined. An increase in clonality was observed at ibrutinib response, with clonality remaining stable during sustained remission and falling back toward baseline at progression. Public clonotypes were found to be uncommon and were observed to contract or remain stable during treatment; the increase in clonality was shown to reflect expansion of private clonotypes at ibrutinib response. Baseline clonality exceeded that of age-matched healthy donors and correlated strongly with circulating CD8+ T-cell counts.

V is trimmed back by 5 bases and J by 0 bases, and the junction contains 15 bases that no gene match accounts for. Taken from cysteine to phenylalanine, the CDR3 has 19 residues. Only the CDR3 part of the read is kept: 57 bases, read in frame from the first base. The germline V gene sets CDR1 to LGHNT and CDR2 to FRNRAP. On a MiSeq, deep resolution sequencing aimed for a depth between 1 in 1 million and 1 in 200,000 T cells, with each clonotype covered around 9.2x on average. TCR beta libraries were generated with the immunoSEQ hsTCRB Kit. The source study handled its data this way. The data were analyzed with ImmunoSEQ Analyzer and ImmunoSEQ Data Assistant, and V, D and J gene assignments followed IMGT definitions. Clonality, with values ranging from 0 to 1, was calculated as one minus the normalized Shannon entropy of productive rearrangement frequencies. Public clonotype analysis was restricted to overrepresented clonotypes comprising at least 0.05% of each patient's repertoire. Fewer than 15 repertoires from age-matched healthy donors, obtained from immuneACCESS, served as clonality controls. TCRdb obtained this table from immuneACCESS and retained in-frame rearrangements with V and J assigned. These tables miss some clones; where compared with another copy, unresolved V genes account for less than half of the shortfall, and the remainder is unexplained. The D gene and trimming were derived from the DNA, and the V and J assignments and clone size from that table. Across this sample there are about 310,000 clones, with roughly 80% seen only once. Of the sample, 5% to 7% is held by the ten largest clones.

For TCR beta library preparation, roughly 2 micrograms of genomic DNA were extracted from the cryopreserved PBMCs. Longitudinal blood samples from CLL patients receiving ibrutinib monotherapy were subjected to high-throughput TCR beta sequencing. The patients took part in an open-label, single-center phase 2 trial of ibrutinib monotherapy. This clonotype was obtained from a human donor with chronic lymphocytic leukemia. Here the chain combines TRBV12-5 and TRBJ2-1; 8 bases in between match TRBD1. Source: PBMCs, taken before ibrutinib treatment. The CDR3 corresponds to CASGPTRQGQGYSYNEQFF. The bases are TGTGCTAGTGGTCCCACCCGACAGGGGCAAGGGTACTCCTACAATGAGCAGTTCTTC.